This is a list of T cell receptor beta chains from one sample in a study of T cell responses to AZD1222 COVID-19 vaccine. TCRdb's table, derived via immunoSEQ multiplex PCR, lists solely in-frame clones and lacks some. The table includes 85,000 to 130,000 clones, approximately 87% detected once. The source was peripheral blood, collected on day 0 of AZD1222 vaccination. The receptor source for this set is an adult in good health. Each CDR3 is given with its conserved first and last residue. The order of the fields is CDR3 DNA, CDR3 protein, clone size, D gene, V gene, J gene. A D gene is named only where the DNA matches it firmly. Expanded clones get a size class; other rows say once, few or many, or leave the size out.

cdr3_nt: TGTGCCAGTAGTCCGACAGCTAGCACAGATACGCAGTATTTT
cdr3_aa: CASSPTASTDTQYF
clone_size: once
d_call: .
v_call: TRBV19
j_call: TRBJ2-3

cdr3_nt: TGTGCCAGCAGTTACCCTCAGGGTTATGGCTACACCTTC
cdr3_aa: CASSYPQGYGYTF
clone_size: .
d_call: .
v_call: TRBV6-6
j_call: TRBJ1-2

cdr3_nt: TGCGCCAGCAGCCAAGAGAGAAGGGCCTTCTATGGCTACACCTTC
cdr3_aa: CASSQERRAFYGYTF
clone_size: .
d_call: .
v_call: TRBV4-3
j_call: TRBJ1-2

cdr3_nt: TGTGCCAGCAGCCAGGGCAACTGGGGGTCACCCCTCCACTTT
cdr3_aa: CASSQGNWGSPLHF
clone_size: once
d_call: .
v_call: TRBV14
j_call: TRBJ1-6

cdr3_nt: TGTGCCAGCAGTCCCCCTTACACCGGGGAGCTGTTTTTT
cdr3_aa: CASSPPYTGELFF
clone_size: .
d_call: .
v_call: TRBV6-5
j_call: TRBJ2-2

cdr3_nt: TGTGCCAGCAGCTCCACACCGACGGAGAACACTGAAGCTTTCTTT
cdr3_aa: CASSSTPTENTEAFF
clone_size: .
d_call: .
v_call: TRBV7-2
j_call: TRBJ1-1

cdr3_nt: TGTGCCAGCAGTGTCCCCGCACAGGGCGTCACTGAAGCTTTCTTT
cdr3_aa: CASSVPAQGVTEAFF
clone_size: .
d_call: .
v_call: TRBV6-2/TRBV6-3
j_call: TRBJ1-1

cdr3_nt: TGTGCCAGCACCACGTGGGGGGGCTCCTCTGGAAACACCATATATTTT
cdr3_aa: CASTTWGGSSGNTIYF
clone_size: few
d_call: .
v_call: TRBV7-9
j_call: TRBJ1-3

cdr3_nt: TGTGCCAGCACCTTCAGTCGTGGAGAGCAGTACTTC
cdr3_aa: CASTFSRGEQYF
clone_size: .
d_call: .
v_call: TRBV21-1
j_call: TRBJ2-7

cdr3_nt: TGTGCCAGCAGTGAAGCGGGGGGCTCAGATACGCAGTATTTT
cdr3_aa: CASSEAGGSDTQYF
clone_size: once
d_call: .
v_call: TRBV6-1
j_call: TRBJ2-3

cdr3_nt: TGCGCCAGCAGCTTGTTGTCCTCTGGGGCCAACGTCCTGACTTTC
cdr3_aa: CASSLLSSGANVLTF
clone_size: .
d_call: .
v_call: TRBV5-1
j_call: TRBJ2-6

cdr3_nt: TGTGCCAGTAGGACAGTGTATGGCTACACCTTC
cdr3_aa: CASRTVYGYTF
clone_size: .
d_call: .
v_call: TRBV19
j_call: TRBJ1-2

cdr3_nt: TGTGCCATCGCCGGGCCCAGACAGGGGGCTCTCACTGGGGCCAACGTCCTGACTTTC
cdr3_aa: CAIAGPRQGALTGANVLTF
clone_size: .
d_call: TRBD1
v_call: TRBV10-3
j_call: TRBJ2-6

cdr3_nt: TGTGCCAGCAGTCCCGGGGAGTCCTACGAGCAGTACTTC
cdr3_aa: CASSPGESYEQYF
clone_size: .
d_call: .
v_call: TRBV6-1
j_call: TRBJ2-7

cdr3_nt: TGTGCCAGCAGTTCTACAGTAACAACGAACACTGAAGCTTTCTTT
cdr3_aa: CASSSTVTTNTEAFF
clone_size: .
d_call: .
v_call: TRBV7-6
j_call: TRBJ1-1

cdr3_nt: TGTGCCAGCAGTGACCCTCTTAGCAATCAGCCCCAGCATTTT
cdr3_aa: CASSDPLSNQPQHF
clone_size: .
d_call: .
v_call: TRBV2
j_call: TRBJ1-5

cdr3_nt: TGTGCCGGGACAGGGACCCGCGGGGGGTATGGCTACACCTTC
cdr3_aa: CAGTGTRGGYGYTF
clone_size: .
d_call: TRBD1
v_call: TRBV2
j_call: TRBJ1-2

cdr3_nt: TGTGCCAGCAGTAGGACGTACTTGGACACTGAAGCTTTCTTT
cdr3_aa: CASSRTYLDTEAFF
clone_size: .
d_call: .
v_call: TRBV2
j_call: TRBJ1-1

cdr3_nt: TGCGCCAGCAGCCTTGGACAGGGAATATATTTT
cdr3_aa: CASSLGQGIYF
clone_size: .
d_call: TRBD1
v_call: TRBV5-1
j_call: TRBJ1-3

cdr3_nt: TGCGCCAGCAGCCAAGTTGGGGACAGACTATCACCCCTCCACTTT
cdr3_aa: CASSQVGDRLSPLHF
clone_size: few
d_call: TRBD1
v_call: TRBV4-1
j_call: TRBJ1-6

cdr3_nt: TGTGCCAGCACCCCCGGGGGGGGCACAGATACGCAGTATTTT
cdr3_aa: CASTPGGGTDTQYF
clone_size: .
d_call: TRBD2
v_call: TRBV9
j_call: TRBJ2-3

cdr3_nt: TGTGCCAGCAGTTTTTTTAACTATGGCTACACCTTC
cdr3_aa: CASSFFNYGYTF
clone_size: .
d_call: .
v_call: TRBV12-3/TRBV12-4
j_call: TRBJ1-2

cdr3_nt: TGTGCCAGCAGCTTGCTTCTAGCGGGGACCGAGCAGTACTTC
cdr3_aa: CASSLLLAGTEQYF
clone_size: .
d_call: TRBD2
v_call: TRBV5-4
j_call: TRBJ2-7

cdr3_nt: TGTGCCAGCAGCTTGGGACAGGGGATGGTAGAAAAACTGTTTTTT
cdr3_aa: CASSLGQGMVEKLFF
clone_size: .
d_call: TRBD1
v_call: TRBV5-8
j_call: TRBJ1-4

cdr3_nt: TGTGCCAGCAGCCCATTAGTACAGAGGAACACCGGGGAGCTGTTTTTT
cdr3_aa: CASSPLVQRNTGELFF
clone_size: .
d_call: .
v_call: TRBV7-9
j_call: TRBJ2-2

cdr3_nt: TGTGCCAGCAGTGAAAGTCTTACAGGTAATCAGCCCCAGCATTTT
cdr3_aa: CASSESLTGNQPQHF
clone_size: .
d_call: .
v_call: TRBV6-1
j_call: TRBJ1-5

cdr3_nt: TGTGCCAGCAGTTACGGGCCCGATAATTCACCCCTCCACTTT
cdr3_aa: CASSYGPDNSPLHF
clone_size: .
d_call: .
v_call: TRBV6-2/TRBV6-3
j_call: TRBJ1-6

cdr3_nt: TGTGCCAGTAGTACGATAGACAATGAGCAGTTCTTC
cdr3_aa: CASSTIDNEQFF
clone_size: .
d_call: .
v_call: TRBV19
j_call: TRBJ2-1

cdr3_nt: TGTGCCAGTAGTACTTCTCAGGGAGGGTATGGCTACACCTTC
cdr3_aa: CASSTSQGGYGYTF
clone_size: .
d_call: .
v_call: TRBV19
j_call: TRBJ1-2

cdr3_nt: TGTGCCAGCAGGAACCAGGGCTCTGGAAACACCATATATTTT
cdr3_aa: CASRNQGSGNTIYF
clone_size: few
d_call: .
v_call: TRBV6-5
j_call: TRBJ1-3

cdr3_nt: TGCAGTGCTAGTCGTCGATCCTCCTATAGCAATCAGCCCCAGCATTTT
cdr3_aa: CSASRRSSYSNQPQHF
clone_size: .
d_call: .
v_call: TRBV20-1
j_call: TRBJ1-5

cdr3_nt: TGTGCCAGCAGCCAGACAGGGGGAAGGACCGGGGAGCTGTTTTTT
cdr3_aa: CASSQTGGRTGELFF
clone_size: .
d_call: TRBD1
v_call: TRBV7-3
j_call: TRBJ2-2

cdr3_nt: TGTGCCAGCAGCTTGTTGACTACAGATACGCAGTATTTT
cdr3_aa: CASSLLTTDTQYF
clone_size: once
d_call: .
v_call: TRBV5-5
j_call: TRBJ2-3

cdr3_nt: TGTGCCAGTAGTATATCCAGGGGGCTGGACACTGAAGCTTTCTTT
cdr3_aa: CASSISRGLDTEAFF
clone_size: .
d_call: TRBD1
v_call: TRBV19
j_call: TRBJ1-1

cdr3_nt: TGTGCCAGCAGTCCAGGGACAGGGTGGGCCCAGCATTTT
cdr3_aa: CASSPGTGWAQHF
clone_size: .
d_call: TRBD1
v_call: TRBV12-3/TRBV12-4
j_call: TRBJ1-5

cdr3_nt: TGTGCCAGCTCCCCTGAGGGGCAGAGAAATAGGCCCCAGCATTTT
cdr3_aa: CASSPEGQRNRPQHF
clone_size: .
d_call: .
v_call: TRBV27
j_call: TRBJ1-5

cdr3_nt: TGTGCCACCAGCAGGGAACAGGGTTGGCAAGAGACCCAGTACTTC
cdr3_aa: CATSREQGWQETQYF
clone_size: .
d_call: .
v_call: TRBV15
j_call: TRBJ2-5

cdr3_nt: TGTGCCAGCAGCCGCCGGGACAGCTATCAGCCCCAGCATTTT
cdr3_aa: CASSRRDSYQPQHF
clone_size: .
d_call: TRBD1
v_call: TRBV28
j_call: TRBJ1-5

cdr3_nt: TGTGCCAGCAGCTCGACGGGGGGGCAGGGGCCCCAGCATTTT
cdr3_aa: CASSSTGGQGPQHF
clone_size: .
d_call: .
v_call: TRBV7-2
j_call: TRBJ1-5

cdr3_nt: TGTGCCAGCTCACCAAGGGCAGATACGCAGTATTTT
cdr3_aa: CASSPRADTQYF
clone_size: .
d_call: .
v_call: TRBV18
j_call: TRBJ2-3

cdr3_nt: TGTGCCAGCAGCACGGGACGGGCGAACACTGAAGCTTTCTTT
cdr3_aa: CASSTGRANTEAFF
clone_size: .
d_call: .
v_call: TRBV5-4
j_call: TRBJ1-1

cdr3_nt: TGTGCCAGCTCACCATCTCAGGGTCACGTCCGACCTTACGAGCAGTACTTC
cdr3_aa: CASSPSQGHVRPYEQYF
clone_size: few
d_call: .
v_call: TRBV18
j_call: TRBJ2-7

cdr3_nt: TGTGCCAGTAGACCTGAACCTAATTCACCCCTCCACTTT
cdr3_aa: CASRPEPNSPLHF
clone_size: .
d_call: .
v_call: TRBV27
j_call: TRBJ1-6

cdr3_nt: TGTGCCAGCAGTCCAACAGCGTTCCCTAATTCACCCCTCCACTTT
cdr3_aa: CASSPTAFPNSPLHF
clone_size: .
d_call: .
v_call: TRBV27
j_call: TRBJ1-6

cdr3_nt: TGTGCCAGCAGCGTCAGGGAAGGGGGTCAGCCCCAGCATTTT
cdr3_aa: CASSVREGGQPQHF
clone_size: few
d_call: .
v_call: TRBV7-2
j_call: TRBJ1-5

cdr3_nt: TGTGCCAGCAGCTTTAACGGGGGGGTCCGTGGGACCCAGTACTTC
cdr3_aa: CASSFNGGVRGTQYF
clone_size: .
d_call: TRBD2
v_call: TRBV5-6
j_call: TRBJ2-5